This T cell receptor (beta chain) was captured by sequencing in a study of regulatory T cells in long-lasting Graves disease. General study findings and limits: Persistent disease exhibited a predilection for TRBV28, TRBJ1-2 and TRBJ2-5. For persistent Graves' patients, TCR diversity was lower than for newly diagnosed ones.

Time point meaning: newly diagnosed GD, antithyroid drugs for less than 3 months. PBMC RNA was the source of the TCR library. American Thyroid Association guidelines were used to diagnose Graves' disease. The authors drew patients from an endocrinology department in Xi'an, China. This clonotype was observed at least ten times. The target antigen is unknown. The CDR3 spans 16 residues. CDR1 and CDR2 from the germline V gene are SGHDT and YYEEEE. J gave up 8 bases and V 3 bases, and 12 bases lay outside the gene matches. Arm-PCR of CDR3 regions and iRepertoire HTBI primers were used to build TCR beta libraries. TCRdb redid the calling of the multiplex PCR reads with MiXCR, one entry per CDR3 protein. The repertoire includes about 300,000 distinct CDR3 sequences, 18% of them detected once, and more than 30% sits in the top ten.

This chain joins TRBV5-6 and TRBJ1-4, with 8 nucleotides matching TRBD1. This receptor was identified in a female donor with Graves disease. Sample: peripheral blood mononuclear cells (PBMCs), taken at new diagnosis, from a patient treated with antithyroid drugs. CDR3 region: CASSWGGQGRKEKLFF. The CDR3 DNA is TGTGCCAGCAGCTGGGGAGGACAGGGTCGAAAAGAAAAACTGTTTTTT.